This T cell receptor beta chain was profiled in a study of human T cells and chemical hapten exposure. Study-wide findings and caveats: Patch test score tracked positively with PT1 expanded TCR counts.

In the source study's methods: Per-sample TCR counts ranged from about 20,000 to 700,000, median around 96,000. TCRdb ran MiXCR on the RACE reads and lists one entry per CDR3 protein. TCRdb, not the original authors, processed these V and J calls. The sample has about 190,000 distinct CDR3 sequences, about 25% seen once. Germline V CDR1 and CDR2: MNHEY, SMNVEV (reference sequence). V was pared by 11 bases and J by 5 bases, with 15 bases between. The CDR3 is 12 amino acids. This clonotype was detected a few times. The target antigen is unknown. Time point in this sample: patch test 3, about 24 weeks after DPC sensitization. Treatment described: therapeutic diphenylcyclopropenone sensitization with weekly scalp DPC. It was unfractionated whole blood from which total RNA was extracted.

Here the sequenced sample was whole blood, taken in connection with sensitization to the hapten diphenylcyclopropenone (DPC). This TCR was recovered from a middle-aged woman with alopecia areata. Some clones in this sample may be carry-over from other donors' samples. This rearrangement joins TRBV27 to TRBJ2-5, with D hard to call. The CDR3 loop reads CAGVRDEETQYF. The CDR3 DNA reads TGTGCCGGCGTAAGGGATGAGGAGACCCAGTACTTC.